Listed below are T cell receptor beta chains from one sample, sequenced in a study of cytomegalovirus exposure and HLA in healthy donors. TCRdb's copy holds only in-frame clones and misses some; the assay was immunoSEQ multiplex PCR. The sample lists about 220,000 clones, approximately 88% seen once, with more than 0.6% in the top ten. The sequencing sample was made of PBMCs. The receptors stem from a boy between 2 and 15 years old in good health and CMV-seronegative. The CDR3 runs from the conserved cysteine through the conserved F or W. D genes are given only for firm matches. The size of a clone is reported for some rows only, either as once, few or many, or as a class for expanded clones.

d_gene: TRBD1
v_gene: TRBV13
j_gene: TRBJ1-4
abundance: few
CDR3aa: CASSLGGGTGYEKLFF
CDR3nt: TGTGCCAGCAGCTTAGGAGGGGGGACAGGGTATGAAAAACTGTTTTTT

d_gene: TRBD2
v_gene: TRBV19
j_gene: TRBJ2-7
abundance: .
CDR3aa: CASSPRTSGVTYEQYF
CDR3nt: TGTGCCAGTAGTCCCCGGACTAGCGGGGTCACCTACGAGCAGTACTTC

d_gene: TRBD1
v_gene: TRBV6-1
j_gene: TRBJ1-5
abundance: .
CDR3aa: CASSERTGRGQPQHF
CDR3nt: TGTGCCAGCAGTGAACGGACAGGGAGGGGTCAGCCCCAGCATTTT

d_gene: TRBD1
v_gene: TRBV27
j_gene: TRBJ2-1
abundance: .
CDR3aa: CASSPTGGKYNEQFF
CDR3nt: TGTGCCAGCAGCCCGACAGGGGGCAAGTACAATGAGCAGTTCTTC

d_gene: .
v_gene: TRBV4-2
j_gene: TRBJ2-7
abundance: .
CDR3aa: CASSRTAAYEQYF
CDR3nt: TGTGCCAGCAGCCGGACAGCGGCCTACGAGCAGTACTTC

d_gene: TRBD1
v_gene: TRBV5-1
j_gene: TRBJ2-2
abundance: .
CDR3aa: CASSLGSTGTAGELFF
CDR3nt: TGCGCCAGCAGCTTGGGATCGACAGGGACAGCCGGGGAGCTGTTTTTT

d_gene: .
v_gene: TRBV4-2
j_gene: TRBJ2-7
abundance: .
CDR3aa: CASSLEGAYEQYF
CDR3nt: TGTGCCAGCAGCCTCGAGGGGGCCTACGAGCAGTACTTC

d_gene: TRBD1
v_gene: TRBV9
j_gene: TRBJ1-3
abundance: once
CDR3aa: CASSVDRGTNTIYF
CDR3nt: TGTGCCAGCAGCGTCGACAGGGGAACAAACACCATATATTTT

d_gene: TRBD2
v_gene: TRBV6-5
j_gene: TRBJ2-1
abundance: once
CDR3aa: CASRVPGGYNEQFF
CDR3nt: TGTGCCAGCAGGGTACCGGGGGGGTACAATGAGCAGTTCTTC

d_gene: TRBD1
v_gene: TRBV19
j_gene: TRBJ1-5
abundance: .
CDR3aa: CASSIPTGSNQPQHF
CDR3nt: TGTGCCAGTAGTATTCCGACAGGGAGCAATCAGCCCCAGCATTTT

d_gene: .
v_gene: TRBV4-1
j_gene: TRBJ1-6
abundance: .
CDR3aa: CASSPRVTEGSYNSPLHF
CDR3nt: TGCGCCAGCAGCCCGAGAGTTACAGAAGGCTCCTATAATTCACCCCTCCACTTT

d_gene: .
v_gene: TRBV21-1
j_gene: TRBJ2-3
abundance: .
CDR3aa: CASSARDSYFSDTQYF
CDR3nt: TGTGCCAGCAGCGCCCGGGACAGCTATTTCTCAGATACGCAGTATTTT

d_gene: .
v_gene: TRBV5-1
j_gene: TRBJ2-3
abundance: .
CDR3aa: CASSLVLGTDTQYF
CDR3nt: TGCGCCAGCAGCTTGGTACTTGGCACAGATACGCAGTATTTT

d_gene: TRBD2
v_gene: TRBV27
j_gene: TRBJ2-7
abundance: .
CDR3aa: CASSPLAVYSYEQYF
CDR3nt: TGTGCCAGCAGTCCACTAGCGGTTTACTCCTACGAGCAGTACTTC

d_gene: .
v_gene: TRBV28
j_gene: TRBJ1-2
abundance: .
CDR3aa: CASSFSGGFGYTF
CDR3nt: TGTGCCAGCAGTTTTAGCGGGGGATTTGGCTACACCTTC

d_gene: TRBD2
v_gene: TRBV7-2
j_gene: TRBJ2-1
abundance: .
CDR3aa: CASSLVRGDNEQFF
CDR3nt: TGTGCCAGCAGCTTAGTCCGGGGGGACAATGAGCAGTTCTTC

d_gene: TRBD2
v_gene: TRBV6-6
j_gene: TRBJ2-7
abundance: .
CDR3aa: CASSLSGGAVVEQYF
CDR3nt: TGTGCCAGCAGCCTCAGCGGGGGGGCCGTTGTCGAGCAGTACTTC

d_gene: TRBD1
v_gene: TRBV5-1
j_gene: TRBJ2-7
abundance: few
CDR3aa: CASKGQGYEQYF
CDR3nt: TGCGCCAGCAAGGGACAGGGCTACGAGCAGTACTTC

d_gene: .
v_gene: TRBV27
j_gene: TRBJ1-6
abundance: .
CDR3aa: CASRTYPGGSPLHF
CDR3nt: TGTGCCAGCAGGACCTACCCCGGAGGTTCACCCCTCCACTTT

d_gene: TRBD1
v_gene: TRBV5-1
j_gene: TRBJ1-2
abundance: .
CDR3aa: CASSRGPNYGYTF
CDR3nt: TGCGCCAGCAGTAGGGGGCCCAACTATGGCTACACCTTC

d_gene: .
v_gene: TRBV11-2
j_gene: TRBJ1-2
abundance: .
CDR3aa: CASSLDPGFIYGYTF
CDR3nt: TGTGCCAGCAGCTTAGACCCGGGATTTATCTATGGCTACACCTTC

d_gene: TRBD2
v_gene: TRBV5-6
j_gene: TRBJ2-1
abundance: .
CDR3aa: CASSRGRGKEFF
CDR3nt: TGTGCCAGCAGCCGAGGGCGGGGGAAGGAGTTCTTC

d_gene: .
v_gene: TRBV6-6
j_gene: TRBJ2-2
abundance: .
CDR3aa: CASKIGEPGELFF
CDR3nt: TGTGCCAGCAAGATCGGTGAACCCGGGGAGCTGTTTTTT

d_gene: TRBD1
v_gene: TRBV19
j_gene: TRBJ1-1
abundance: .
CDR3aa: CATRQGSNTEAFF
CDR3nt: TGTGCTACTAGACAGGGATCGAACACTGAAGCTTTCTTT

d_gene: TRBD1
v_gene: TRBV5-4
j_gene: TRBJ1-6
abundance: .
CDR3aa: CASSRTGDNSPLHF
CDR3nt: TGTGCCAGCAGCCGGACAGGAGATAATTCACCCCTCCACTTT

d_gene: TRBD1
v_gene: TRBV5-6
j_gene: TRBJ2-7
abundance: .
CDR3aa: CASRAGQGPYEQYF
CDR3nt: TGTGCCAGCCGCGCCGGACAGGGGCCCTACGAGCAGTACTTC

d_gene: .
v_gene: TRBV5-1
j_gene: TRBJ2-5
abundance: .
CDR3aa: CASSLGGLETQYF
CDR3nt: TGCGCCAGCAGCTTGGGAGGGTTAGAGACCCAGTACTTC

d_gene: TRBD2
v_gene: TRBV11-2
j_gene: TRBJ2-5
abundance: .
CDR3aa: CASSLASGSRETQYF
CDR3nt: TGTGCCAGCAGCTTAGCTAGCGGGAGTCGAGAGACCCAGTACTTC

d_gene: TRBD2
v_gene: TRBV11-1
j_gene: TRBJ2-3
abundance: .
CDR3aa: CASSMGLAGADTQYF
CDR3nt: TGTGCCAGCAGCATGGGACTAGCGGGAGCAGATACGCAGTATTTT

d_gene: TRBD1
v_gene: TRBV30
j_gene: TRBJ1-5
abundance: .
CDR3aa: CAWSVRQGFQPQHF
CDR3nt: TGTGCCTGGAGTGTGAGACAGGGGTTTCAGCCCCAGCATTTT

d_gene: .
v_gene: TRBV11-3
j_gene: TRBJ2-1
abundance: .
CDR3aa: CASSWAGAYNEQFF
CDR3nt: TGTGCCAGCAGCTGGGCGGGCGCTTACAATGAGCAGTTCTTC

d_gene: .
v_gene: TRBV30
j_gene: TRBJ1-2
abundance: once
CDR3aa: CAWSLYLQGTGGYTF
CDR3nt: TGTGCCTGGAGTCTCTACTTGCAGGGGACGGGGGGCTACACCTTC

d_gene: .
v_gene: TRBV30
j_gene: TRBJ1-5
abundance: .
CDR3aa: CAWSVGQGSNQPQHF
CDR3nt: TGTGCCTGGAGTGTTGGCCAGGGAAGCAATCAGCCCCAGCATTTT

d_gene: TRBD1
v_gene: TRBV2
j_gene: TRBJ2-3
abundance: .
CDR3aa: CASLVGTGDTDTQYF
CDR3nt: TGTGCCAGCCTAGTCGGGACAGGGGACACAGATACGCAGTATTTT

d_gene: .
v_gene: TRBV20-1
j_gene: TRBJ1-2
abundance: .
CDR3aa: CSAIRDNGYTF
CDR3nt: TGCAGTGCTATCCGGGACAACGGCTACACCTTC

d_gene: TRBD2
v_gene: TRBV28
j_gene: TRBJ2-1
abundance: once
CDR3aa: CASSLVLGGGARNEQFF
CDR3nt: TGTGCCAGCAGTTTAGTTCTCGGCGGGGGGGCTCGGAATGAGCAGTTCTTC

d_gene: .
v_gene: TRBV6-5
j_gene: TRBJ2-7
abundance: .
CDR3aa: CASSVLRYEQYF
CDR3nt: TGTGCCAGCAGTGTTCTGAGGTACGAGCAGTACTTC

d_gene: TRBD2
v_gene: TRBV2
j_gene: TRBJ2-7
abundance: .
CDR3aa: CASSELGGTYEQYF
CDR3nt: TGTGCCAGCAGTGAGCTGGGAGGGACCTACGAGCAGTACTTC

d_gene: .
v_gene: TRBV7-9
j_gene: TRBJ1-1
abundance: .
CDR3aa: CASSLIGDSDARTEAFF
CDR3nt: TGTGCCAGCAGCTTAATCGGGGACTCCGATGCGAGAACTGAAGCTTTCTTT

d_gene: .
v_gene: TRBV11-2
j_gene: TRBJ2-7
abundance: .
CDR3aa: CASRTSGWEQYF
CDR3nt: TGTGCCAGCAGAACTTCGGGGTGGGAGCAGTACTTC

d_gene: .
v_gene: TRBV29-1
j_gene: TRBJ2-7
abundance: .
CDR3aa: CSALGSEQYF
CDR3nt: TGCAGCGCTCTGGGGAGCGAGCAGTACTTC

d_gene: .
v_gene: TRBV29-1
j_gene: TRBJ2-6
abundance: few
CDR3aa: CSVVLGANVLTF
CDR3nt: TGCAGCGTTGTCCTTGGGGCCAACGTCCTGACTTTC

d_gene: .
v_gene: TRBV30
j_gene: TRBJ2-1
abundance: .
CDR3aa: CAWGGDFSSYNEQFF
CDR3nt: TGTGCCTGGGGAGGGGACTTCAGCTCCTACAATGAGCAGTTCTTC

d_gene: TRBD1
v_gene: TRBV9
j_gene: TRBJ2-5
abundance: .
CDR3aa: CASSGQGVETQYF
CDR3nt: TGTGCCAGCAGCGGTCAGGGGGTAGAGACCCAGTACTTC

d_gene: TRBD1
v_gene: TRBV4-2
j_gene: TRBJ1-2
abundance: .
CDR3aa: CASSLEGAHGSNYGYTF
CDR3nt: TGTGCCAGCAGCCTCGAGGGGGCGCACGGATCTAACTATGGCTACACCTTC

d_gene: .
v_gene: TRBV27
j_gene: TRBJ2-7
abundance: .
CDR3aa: CASVGSSYEQYF
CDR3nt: TGTGCCAGCGTCGGGAGCTCCTACGAGCAGTACTTC

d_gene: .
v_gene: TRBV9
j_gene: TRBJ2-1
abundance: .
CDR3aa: CASSPWTDYNEQFF
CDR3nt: TGTGCCAGCAGCCCCTGGACAGACTACAATGAGCAGTTCTTC

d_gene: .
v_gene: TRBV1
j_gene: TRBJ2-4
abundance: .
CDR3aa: CTSSQGGLASIQYF
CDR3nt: TGCACCAGCAGCCAAGGGGGACTAGCAAGCATTCAGTACTTC

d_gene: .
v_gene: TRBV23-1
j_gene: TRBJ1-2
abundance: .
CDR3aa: CASSQSPATDNYGYTF
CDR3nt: TGCGCCAGCAGTCAATCGCCGGCGACAGATAACTATGGCTACACCTTC

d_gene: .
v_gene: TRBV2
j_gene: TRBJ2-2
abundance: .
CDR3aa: CASSPGLSPGELFF
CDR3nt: TGTGCCAGCAGTCCGGGACTTTCGCCCGGGGAGCTGTTTTTT

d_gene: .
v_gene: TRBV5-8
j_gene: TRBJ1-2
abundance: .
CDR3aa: CASTWAGDYGYTF
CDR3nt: TGTGCCAGCACCTGGGCGGGGGACTATGGCTACACCTTC

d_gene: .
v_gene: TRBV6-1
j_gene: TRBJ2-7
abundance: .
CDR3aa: CASNWGETYEQYF
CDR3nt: TGTGCCAGCAATTGGGGGGAAACCTACGAGCAGTACTTC

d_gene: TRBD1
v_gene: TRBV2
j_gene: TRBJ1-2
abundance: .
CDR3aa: CASSGTGRYGYTF
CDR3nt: TGTGCCAGCAGTGGGACAGGGCGATATGGCTACACCTTC

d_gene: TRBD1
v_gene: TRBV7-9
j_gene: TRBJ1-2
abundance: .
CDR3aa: CASSFRDRGRGNYGYTF
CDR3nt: TGTGCCAGCAGCTTCCGGGACAGGGGAAGGGGGAACTATGGCTACACCTTC

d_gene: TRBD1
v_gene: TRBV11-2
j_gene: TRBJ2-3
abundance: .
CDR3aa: CASSRQGESADTQYF
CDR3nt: TGTGCCAGCAGCAGACAGGGGGAATCGGCAGATACGCAGTATTTT

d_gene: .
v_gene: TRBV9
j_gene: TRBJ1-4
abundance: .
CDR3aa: CASSTDSSTNEKLFF
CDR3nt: TGTGCCAGCAGCACGGACAGCTCAACTAATGAAAAACTGTTTTTT

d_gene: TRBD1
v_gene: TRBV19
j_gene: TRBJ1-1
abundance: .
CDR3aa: CASSIGQGPVGAFF
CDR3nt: TGTGCCAGTAGTATAGGACAGGGGCCGGTAGGAGCTTTCTTT

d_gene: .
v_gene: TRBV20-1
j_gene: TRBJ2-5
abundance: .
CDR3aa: CSATGEETQYF
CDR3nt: TGCAGTGCTACGGGGGAAGAGACCCAGTACTTC

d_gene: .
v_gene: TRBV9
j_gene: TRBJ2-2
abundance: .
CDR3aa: CASSVRRDTGELFF
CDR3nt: TGTGCCAGCAGCGTCCGCAGGGACACCGGGGAGCTGTTTTTT

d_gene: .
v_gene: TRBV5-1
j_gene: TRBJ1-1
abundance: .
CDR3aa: CASSPEYGGTEAFF
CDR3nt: TGCGCCAGCAGCCCCGAGTACGGGGGGACTGAAGCTTTCTTT